The entry below gives a single T cell receptor (beta chain) sequence along with its context. The data are from a study of technical replicates of blood from several donors. V was clipped by 0 bases and J by 1 base, with 12 bases between them. Germline V gene data show CDR1 as SGHRS and CDR2 as YFSETQ. The CDR3 is 16 residues long. Profiled with immunoSEQ multiplex PCR; TCRdb holds only in-frame clones, not every one. In the table there are tens of thousands of clones, approximately 90% of which are singletons. What was sequenced was PBMCs. The TCR originated in a human donor in good health. Some clones in this sample may be carry-over from other donors' samples. The gene calls are TRBV5-1 and TRBJ2-3; weak D call: TRBD2 (6 bases). CDR3 DNA: TGCGCCAGCAGCTTGGTAGGGACTGGAGGCACAGATACGCAGTATTTT. Its translation: CASSLVGTGGTDTQYF.